Listed here is a single T cell receptor (beta chain). Its antigen is as yet unknown. This entry belongs to a study of STAT5B mutations in CD4+ large granular lymphocyte leukemia. Regarding the study as a whole: The CD4+ versus CD8+ T-LGLL clonality difference may reflect limited sample size.

V shed 8 bases, J shed 5 bases, and the junction held 7 bases outside the gene matches. The germline V gene has CDR1 ENHRY and CDR2 SYGVKD. CDR3 length: 14 residues. Data came from immunoSEQ multiplex PCR; TCRdb stores just in-frame clones and leaves some out. This table holds some 7,700 clones, about 90% found once. The clonotype originates from a woman between 70 and 85 years old with CD4+ T-cell large granular lymphocyte leukemia. V gene TRBV10-3 combines with J gene TRBJ2-7; 12 bases are a match to TRBD2. The specimen was PBMCs. CDR3 DNA sequence: TGTGCCATCTCAAGGACTAGCGGGGTCGACGAGCAGTACTTC. This codes for CAISRTSGVDEQYF.